Below, 11 T cell receptor beta chains from the same sample are listed, as sequenced in a study of cytomegalovirus exposure and HLA in healthy donors. Primers for the PCR totalled 60 Vbeta and 13 Jbeta. The table came from immunoSEQ multiplex PCR; TCRdb's copy has only in-frame clones and leaves some out. The top ten clones hold about a sixth of a sample with over 80,000 clones, 60% to 85% of them seen once. The sample taken for sequencing was PBMCs. These receptors all come from a man in his 60s in good health and CMV-seropositive.

J is TRBJ2-5 and V is TRBV7-3; 9 nucleotides match TRBD2. After removal of 2 bases from V and 4 bases from J, the junction contained 5 bases not matched to a gene. The CDR3 totals 15 residues. Per germline, CDR1 SGHTA and CDR2 FQGTGA. CDR3 coding DNA: TGTGCCAGCAGCTTACGGGCGGGGGGGCCAGAGACCCAGTACTTC. Translation: CASSLRAGGPETQYF.

J is TRBJ1-2 and V is TRBV6-5, with 11 bases matching TRBD1. Germline-derived CDR1 and CDR2 are MNHEY and SVGAGI. The CDR3 is made up of 15 amino acids. After removal of 7 bases from V and 6 bases from J, the junction contained 10 bases not matched to a gene. CDR3 bases: TGTGCCAGCATTTTACGACAGGACAGGGGGCATGGCTACACCTTC. Protein sequence: CASILRQDRGHGYTF.

The chain uses TRBV5-1 and TRBJ2-2, with TRBD1 matching 8 bases. Unmatched junction bases numbered 2, after V lost 4 bases and J lost 6 bases. This CDR3 is built from 13 residues. Germline V gene lookup returns CDR1 SGHRS and CDR2 YFSETQ. The CDR3 here is CASSTGQAGELFF. CDR3 DNA sequence: TGCGCCAGCAGCACGGGACAGGCCGGGGAGCTGTTTTTT.

The chain uses TRBV11-3 and TRBJ2-3; D possibly corresponds to TRBD1 (5 bases). Trimming took off 4 bases at V and 0 bases at J, with 11 bases between the two ends. The CDR3 totals 15 residues. CDR1 and CDR2 (germline): SGHNT, YENEEA. CDR3 sequence: CASSSSGASTDTQYF. In DNA form, the CDR3 reads TGTGCCAGCAGCTCCTCTGGGGCTAGCACAGATACGCAGTATTTT.

The J gene is TRBJ2-7, the V gene TRBV6-6, with D perhaps TRBD2 (6 bases). The CDR3 length is 16 residues. The germline V gene has CDR1 MNHNY and CDR2 SVGAGI (reference sequence). V lost 6 bases and J lost 0, with 18 bases in between. The CDR3 spells CASSGRARDLSYEQYF. The CDR3 nucleotides are TGTGCCAGCAGCGGTAGAGCGCGGGACCTCTCCTACGAGCAGTACTTC.

The rearrangement joins TRBV7-3 to TRBJ2-5; the match to TRBD1 covers 9 bases. The CDR3 runs to 18 residues. CDR1 and CDR2 from the germline V gene are SGHTA and FQGTGA. The V segment lost 3 bases and the J segment 5 bases; nucleotides outside the gene matches: 16. The CDR3: CASSFCRFKGTGWETQYF. The CDR3 nucleotides read TGTGCCAGCAGCTTTTGTCGCTTTAAGGGGACAGGGTGGGAGACCCAGTACTTC.

This clone was seen a few times. V and J are TRBV5-4 and TRBJ2-3; D unresolved. CDR1 and CDR2 from the germline V gene are SGHNT and YYREEE (reference sequence). Trimming left V 3 bases short and J 0 bases short, with 5 bases between. This CDR3 is 13 amino acids long. The CDR3 sequence is CASSSPSTDTQYF. Written as DNA, the CDR3 is TGTGCCAGCAGCTCTCCGAGCACAGATACGCAGTATTTT.

The chain recombines TRBV9 with TRBJ1-4, with D possibly TRBD1 on 5 matching bases. The CDR3 has 15 residues. V gave up 4 bases and J gave up 7 bases, with 17 bases separating them. CDR1 SGDLS and CDR2 YYNGEE come from the germline V gene. CDR3 sequence: CASSIARGDSEKLFF. CDR3 DNA sequence: TGTGCCAGCAGCATAGCAAGGGGCGACTCTGAAAAACTGTTTTTT.

The chain uses TRBV9 and TRBJ2-1, with no clear D. This CDR3 has 16 amino acids. Deletions cut 1 base from V and 0 bases from J, with 11 bases between. CDR1 and CDR2 (germline): SGDLS, YYNGEE. In DNA form, the CDR3 reads TGTGCCAGCAGCGTAAACCCTACCGGCTCCTACAATGAGCAGTTCTTC. Translation: CASSVNPTGSYNEQFF.

This chain uses TRBV11-2 with TRBJ2-5; 8 nucleotides line up with TRBD1. V was clipped by 6 bases and J by 5 bases; unmatched bases: 11. The V gene's germline CDR1 is SGHAT and CDR2 FQNNGV. This CDR3 is 15 amino acids long. This CDR3 is CASSSRGQEGETQYF. CDR3 nucleotides: TGTGCCAGCAGTTCCAGGGGGCAGGAAGGGGAGACCCAGTACTTC.

V gene TRBV7-3 combines with J gene TRBJ2-7; TRBD1 is a possible D gene (6 bases). There are 17 residues in the CDR3. CDR1 is SGHTA and CDR2 is FQGTGA in the germline V gene. Trimming removed 4 bases from V and 0 bases from J, with 19 bases in between. The CDR3 nucleotides read TGTGCCAGCAGCTCGGAATCCGGAGGCAGGGGCTCCTACGAGCAGTACTTC. It codes for CASSSESGGRGSYEQYF.